This paragraph reports one TCR beta chain. Sequenced by immunoSEQ multiplex PCR; TCRdb stores in-frame clones only, minus some. The sample records under 300,000 clones, roughly 84% being singletons. The germline V and J ends were trimmed by 2 bases and 1 base, with 14 bases remaining between them. Germline V gives CDR1 MNHEY, CDR2 SVGAGI. The CDR3 totals 16 residues. This entry comes from a study of blood T cell repertoires in COVID-19. The chain uses TRBV6-5 and TRBJ1-2, with a possible D match to TRBD1 (6 bases). The receptor's source is a woman aged 40 to 50 who had recovered from COVID-19. The sequenced sample consisted of peripheral blood. The DNA of the CDR3 is TGTGCCAGCAGTTACGATGGACAGAGTAATAACTATGGCTACACCTTC. It yields the protein CASSYDGQSNNYGYTF.